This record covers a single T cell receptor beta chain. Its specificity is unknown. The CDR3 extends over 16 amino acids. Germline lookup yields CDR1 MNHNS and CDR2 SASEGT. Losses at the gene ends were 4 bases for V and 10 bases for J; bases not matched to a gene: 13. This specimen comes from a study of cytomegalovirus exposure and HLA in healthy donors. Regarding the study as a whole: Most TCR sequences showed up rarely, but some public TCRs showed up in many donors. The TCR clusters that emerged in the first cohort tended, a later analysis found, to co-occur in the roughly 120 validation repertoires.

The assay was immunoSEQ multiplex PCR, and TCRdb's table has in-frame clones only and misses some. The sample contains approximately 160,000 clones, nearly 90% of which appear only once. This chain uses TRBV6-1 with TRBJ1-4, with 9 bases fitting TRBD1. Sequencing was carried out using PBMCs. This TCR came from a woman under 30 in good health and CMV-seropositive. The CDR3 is CASSADPGQGLGKLFF. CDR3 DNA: TGTGCCAGCAGTGCAGATCCGGGACAGGGTTTAGGAAAACTGTTTTTT.